This T cell receptor beta chain derives from a study of blood T cell repertoires in COVID-19. Study summary: T cells, B-cell-depleted T cells, or PBMCs provided the cDNA or gDNA that served as material.

With V trimmed by 6 bases and J by 10 bases, 9 bases remained unmatched. In germline, CDR1 is WNHNN, CDR2 SYGVQD (reference sequence). The CDR3 extends over 14 amino acids. This clone was detected only once. The cohort comprised adults aged roughly 18 to 95 years residing in about two dozen US areas. Someone with COVID-19 had been met by exposed participants within 2 weeks before study entry. TCRdb's table, derived via immunoSEQ multiplex PCR, lists solely in-frame clones and lacks some. The repertoire holds 200,000 to 250,000 clones, with approximately 88% as singletons. This receptor was obtained from a woman in her 30s who had been exposed to COVID-19. What was sequenced was PBMCs or T cells enriched from blood (not recorded which). The chain employs TRBV10-1 and TRBJ1-6, with 7 bases identical to TRBD1. The CDR3 sequence: CASRDDRVSSPLHF. The CDR3 nucleotides read TGCGCCAGCAGAGACGACAGGGTCTCGTCACCCCTCCACTTT.